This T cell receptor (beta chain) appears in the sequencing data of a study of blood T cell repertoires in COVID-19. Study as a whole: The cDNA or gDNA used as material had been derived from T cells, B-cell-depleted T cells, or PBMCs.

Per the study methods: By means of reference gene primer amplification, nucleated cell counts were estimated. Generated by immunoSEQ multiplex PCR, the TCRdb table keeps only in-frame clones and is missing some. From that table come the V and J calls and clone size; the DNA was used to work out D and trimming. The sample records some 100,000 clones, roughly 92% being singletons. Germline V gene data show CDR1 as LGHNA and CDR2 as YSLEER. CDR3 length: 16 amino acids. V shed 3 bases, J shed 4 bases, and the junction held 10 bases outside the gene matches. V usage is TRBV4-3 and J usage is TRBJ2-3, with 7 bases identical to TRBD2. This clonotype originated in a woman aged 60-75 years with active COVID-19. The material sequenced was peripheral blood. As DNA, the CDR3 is TGCGCCAGCAGCCAGCGGACTAGGAGGATCGCAGATACGCAGTATTTT. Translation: CASSQRTRRIADTQYF.